The rows below give T cell receptor beta chains drawn from one sample of a study of CD8 T cells in ankylosing spondylitis. TCRdb called the 5' RACE reads again in MiXCR, with one record for every CDR3 protein. Of more than 600,000 distinct CDR3 sequences detected, 15% to 20% appear once; the ten largest clones hold about a fifth. The source material was blood, either unsorted or a sorted T cell fraction (not recorded which). The source of these receptors is a male donor with ankylosing spondylitis. CDR3s include the opening cysteine and the closing phenylalanine or tryptophan. The order of the fields is J gene, clone size, D gene, V gene, CDR3 DNA, CDR3 protein. D genes are given only for firm matches. The size entry is marked missing in some rows and otherwise reads once, few, many or a size class.

TRBJ1-5 NA TRBD1 TRBV7-9 TGTGCCAGCAGCTTAGGGACAGGGGATAGTAGCAATCAGCCCCAGCATTTT CASSLGTGDSSNQPQHF
TRBJ2-2 few TRBD2 TRBV6-2/TRBV6-3 TGTGCCAGCAGTAAAACTCTGGCGGGGGGCGCGAACACCGGGGAGCTGTTTTTT CASSKTLAGGANTGELFF
TRBJ2-2 NA NA TRBV2 TGTGCCAGCAGATCCGTGGGGGGTTGGACCGGGGAGCTGTTTTTT CASRSVGGWTGELFF
TRBJ2-1 NA NA TRBV29-1 TGCAGCGTTGGCGGCTGGCAGAACTCCTACAATGAGCAGTTCTTC CSVGGWQNSYNEQFF
TRBJ2-3 NA TRBD2 TRBV28 TGTGCCAGCAGTTTATATAGCGGGAGAGGCACAGATACGCAGTATTTT CASSLYSGRGTDTQYF
TRBJ1-1 few NA TRBV7-9 TGTGCCACCTCGAGGGGGGGGTATGAAGCTTTCTTT CATSRGGYEAFF
TRBJ2-4 NA TRBD2 TRBV20-1 TGCAGTGCTTTCTCCCTGACTAGCGGGGGAGGGATGGCCAAAAACATTCAGTACTTC CSAFSLTSGGGMAKNIQYF
TRBJ1-6 NA NA TRBV9 TGTGCCAGCAGCGTCGGACGGAGCCAGGGTTCACCCCTCCACTTT CASSVGRSQGSPLHF
TRBJ1-4 few NA TRBV6-5 TGTGCCAGCAGTTCCCCCGGACACCTTGAAAAACTGTTTTTT CASSSPGHLEKLFF
TRBJ1-5 NA NA TRBV10-3 TGTGCCATCCGTCCCGGGGCGGATCAGCCCCAGCATTTT CAIRPGADQPQHF
TRBJ1-1 NA NA TRBV4-2 TGTGCCAGCAGCCAAGAAAAAGGGGGGAGCACTGAAGCTTTCTTT CASSQEKGGSTEAFF
TRBJ2-1 NA NA TRBV4-1 TGCGCCAGCAGCCAGAAGGACGCCAGCTCCTACAATGAGCAGTTCTTC CASSQKDASSYNEQFF
TRBJ1-1 NA NA TRBV5-1 TGCGCCAGCAGCTTGTATCGCCGGGAGCGGGTTGAAGCTTTCTTT CASSLYRRERVEAFF
TRBJ2-7 few TRBD2 TRBV29-1 TGCAGCGTTGAACTAGCGGGGGTCTACGAGCAGTACTTC CSVELAGVYEQYF
TRBJ1-1 NA NA TRBV6-5 TGTGCCAGCACCCAGCCGGGGACTGAAGCTTTCTTT CASTQPGTEAFF
TRBJ1-5 NA NA TRBV29-1 TGCAGCGTAGGCGACCCTTATAGCAATCAGCCCCAGCATTTT CSVGDPYSNQPQHF
TRBJ1-1 NA TRBD1 TRBV6-1 TGTGCCAGCAGACCCGATTACACAGGGGGATCGAACACTGAAGCTTTCTTT CASRPDYTGGSNTEAFF
TRBJ2-7 NA TRBD2 TRBV9 TGTGCCAGCAGCGTAGGACTAGCTTCAGGCGAGCAGTACTTC CASSVGLASGEQYF
TRBJ1-2 NA TRBD1 TRBV4-1 TGCGCCAGCAGCCCTCAATGGACAGGGGGCTATGGCTACACCTTC CASSPQWTGGYGYTF
TRBJ2-3 NA TRBD2 TRBV2 TGTGCCAGCTGTCGTCTAGCGGGAGGCGATACGCAGTATTTT CASCRLAGGDTQYF
TRBJ2-3 few TRBD1 TRBV15 TGTGCCACCAGCGTGCACAGGGGGCGCGAAGATACGCAGTATTTT CATSVHRGREDTQYF
TRBJ2-3 few TRBD1 TRBV28 TGTGCCAGCAGTTCCTCTAAGGGGGCGTTGTCTGATACGCAGTATTTT CASSSSKGALSDTQYF
TRBJ1-5 few TRBD1 TRBV7-8 TGTGCCAGCAGCTTATACCAGGGGGATCTTAGCAATCAGCCCCAGCATTTT CASSLYQGDLSNQPQHF
TRBJ2-3 NA NA TRBV15 TGTGCCACCAGCAGAGGGACCAAATCCACAGATACGCAGTATTTT CATSRGTKSTDTQYF
TRBJ2-5 NA NA TRBV28 TGTGCCAGCAGTCCCTGGGGTAGGGGGGGGGAAGAGACCCAGTACTTC CASSPWGRGGEETQYF
TRBJ2-6 NA NA TRBV7-3 TGTGCCAGCAGCTTATCTCCTGGGGCCAACGTCCTGACTTTC CASSLSPGANVLTF
TRBJ2-3 few NA TRBV5-6 TGTGCCAGCAGCTTCCGGGCCACGCGCACAGATACGCAGTATTTT CASSFRATRTDTQYF
TRBJ2-5 NA TRBD1 TRBV5-1 TGCGCCAGCAGGGGACAGGGGGAGACCCAGTACTTC CASRGQGETQYF
TRBJ2-2 few NA TRBV28 TGTGCCAGCACCGCGAGGGGGGTTTCAAACACCGGGGAGCTGTTTTTT CASTARGVSNTGELFF